The subject of this entry is one T cell receptor (beta chain). The data were produced by immunoSEQ multiplex PCR, yet TCRdb's version contains in-frame clones alone and is incomplete. The sample lists approximately 100,000 clones, roughly 82% occurring once. The data were obtained in a study of blood T cell repertoires in COVID-19. V was clipped by 8 bases and J by 4 bases, with 12 bases between them. CDR1 and CDR2 from the germline V gene are SQVTM and ANQGSEA. The CDR3 has 12 amino acids. Sequenced: peripheral blood. This sequence originates from a man between 60 and 75 years old with acute or convalescent COVID-19. The genes are TRBV29-1 and TRBJ2-1; weak D call: TRBD1 (5 bases). The CDR3: CSLRQTYNEQFF. CDR3 nucleotides: TGCAGCCTGAGACAGACGTACAATGAGCAGTTCTTC.